A selection of T cell receptor beta chains follows, all from one sample in a study of OX40 agonist ivuxolimab in advanced cancers. Repertoires were generated with immunoSEQ multiplex PCR, while TCRdb's copy carries only in-frame clones and drops some. The sample includes about 66,000 clones, roughly nine tenths of them seen just once. Material: CD4+ or CD8+ T cells sorted from blood, obtained in a trial of the OX40 agonist ivuxolimab. The receptors were gathered from an adult with an advanced solid tumor such as melanoma, head and neck, liver or kidney cancer. Each CDR3 is given with its conserved first and last residue. The D gene is left open where the match is weak. The size field is filled for only some rows; it gives once, few, many or a size class.

v_gene	len	d_gene	j_gene	abundance	CDR3nt	CDR3aa
TRBV9	12	.	TRBJ2-5	once	TGTGCCAGCAGCGCGGGGCAAGAGACCCAGTACTTC	CASSAGQETQYF
TRBV7-9	15	.	TRBJ2-5	.	TGTGCCAGCAGCGCAGAGGTCAGGGATCGAGAGACCCAGTACTTC	CASSAEVRDRETQYF
TRBV28	16	.	TRBJ1-5	.	TGTGCCAGCAGTGCCGTCGGGACACAAGACGTTCAGCCCCAGCATTTT	CASSAVGTQDVQPQHF
TRBV2	13	.	TRBJ1-1	.	TGTGCCAGCAGTGGTAACGTGAACACTGAAGCTTTCTTT	CASSGNVNTEAFF
TRBV9	13	TRBD1	TRBJ2-7	once	TGTGCCAGCAGCGTTGACAGGGACCACGAGCAGTACTTC	CASSVDRDHEQYF
TRBV7-3	15	TRBD2	TRBJ2-5	.	TGTGCCAGCAGCTCCCCGGGAGCGGGAGGAGAGACCCAGTACTTC	CASSSPGAGGETQYF
TRBV2	15	TRBD1	TRBJ1-1	.	TGTGCCAGCAGAGTATCGGGACAGGGCGACACTGAAGCTTTCTTT	CASRVSGQGDTEAFF
TRBV6-5	15	.	TRBJ1-2	.	TGTGCCAGCAGTTATAGTATTGGGACTAACTATGGCTACACCTTC	CASSYSIGTNYGYTF
TRBV27	12	.	TRBJ2-1	few	TGTGCCAGCAGTCCTCAGGGGGGTGAGCAGTTCTTC	CASSPQGGEQFF
TRBV27	14	.	TRBJ2-2	.	TGTGCCAGCAGTTTCTACGGGAACACCGGGGAGCTGTTTTTT	CASSFYGNTGELFF
TRBV9	15	.	TRBJ1-6	.	TGTGCCAGCAGCCCCCACAGGACACAGCAATCACCCCTCCACTTT	CASSPHRTQQSPLHF
TRBV27	15	TRBD1	TRBJ2-3	.	TGTGCCAGCAGTTTATTGACAGGGGCTACAGATACGCAGTATTTT	CASSLLTGATDTQYF
TRBV4-1	15	TRBD1	TRBJ2-7	.	TGCGCCAGCAGCCAAGGACTGGACAGGCCCTACGAGCAGTACTTC	CASSQGLDRPYEQYF
TRBV7-8	12	.	TRBJ1-5	.	TGTGCCAGCAGCTCCTCGTTACAGCCCCAGCATTTT	CASSSSLQPQHF
TRBV13	15	.	TRBJ2-3	.	TGTGCCAGCAGCTTAATCTCAATAGGCGGCGATACGCAGTATTTT	CASSLISIGGDTQYF
TRBV28	15	.	TRBJ1-1	.	TGTGCCAGCACTCTAAGGGGGGGCCCGAACACTGAAGCTTTCTTT	CASTLRGGPNTEAFF
TRBV18	14	.	TRBJ1-1	.	TGTGCCAGCTCACCGACAGAGGTATACAATGAAGCTTTCTTT	CASSPTEVYNEAFF
TRBV27	12	.	TRBJ2-2	.	TGTGCCAGCAGTTACAGAACCGGGGAGCTGTTTTTT	CASSYRTGELFF
TRBV9	16	.	TRBJ2-3	.	TGTGCCAGCAGCGTCTTCGGGGGGCCGAGCACAGATACGCAGTATTTT	CASSVFGGPSTDTQYF
TRBV7-9	15	TRBD2	TRBJ2-7	.	TGTGCCAGCAGCTTCCCCAGCGGGAAGGGCCACGAGCAGTACTTC	CASSFPSGKGHEQYF
TRBV5-1	17	TRBD1	TRBJ2-7	.	TGCGCCAGCAGCTTGGCTCAGGGGGTACTACAATTCTACGAGCAGTACTTC	CASSLAQGVLQFYEQYF
TRBV5-1	17	.	TRBJ1-4	.	TGCGCCAGCAGCTTCCGGCCAGGGGAAGGCCAGGGGGAAAAACTGTTTTTT	CASSFRPGEGQGEKLFF
TRBV6-1	15	TRBD1	TRBJ1-5	.	TGTGCCAGCAGTGAATACAGGGGTAGCAATCAGCCCCAGCATTTT	CASSEYRGSNQPQHF
TRBV19	17	TRBD1	TRBJ2-1	.	TGTGCCAGTAGTATAGACGGTCAGGGGGCGAGGTACAATGAGCAGTTCTTC	CASSIDGQGARYNEQFF
TRBV7-9	15	.	TRBJ1-5	.	TGTGCCAGCAGCTTCGGGACTTATAGCAATCAGCCCCAGCATTTT	CASSFGTYSNQPQHF
TRBV6-4	17	TRBD2	TRBJ2-1	.	TGTGCCAGCAGTGAGAGTTCGGGTCGCGGGAGAAACAATGAGCAGTTCTTC	CASSESSGRGRNNEQFF
TRBV2	14	TRBD1	TRBJ1-4	once	TGTGCCAGCAACAGGGGGGGAACTAATGAAAAACTGTTTTTT	CASNRGGTNEKLFF
TRBV6-1	16	TRBD1	TRBJ2-7	.	TGTGCCAGCAGTGTAACCGGGACAGCCTATACCTACGAGCAGTACTTC	CASSVTGTAYTYEQYF
TRBV7-9	13	TRBD2	TRBJ2-1	.	TGTGCCAGCAGACCCGGGACTAGTCCCGAGCAGTTCTTC	CASRPGTSPEQFF
TRBV28	13	.	TRBJ1-2	.	TGTGCCAGCAGTTTATGGGGAGGCTATGGCTACACCTTC	CASSLWGGYGYTF
TRBV7-8	12	.	TRBJ2-3	.	TGTGCCAGCAACAGGCGGGGAGATACGCAGTATTTT	CASNRRGDTQYF
TRBV7-2	14	.	TRBJ2-5	once	TGTGCCAGCAGCGAACCGGGATATAGAGAGACCCAGTACTTC	CASSEPGYRETQYF
TRBV6-1	13	.	TRBJ1-5	.	TGTGCCACCAATTATGGGGATTCGGAGCCCCAGCATTTT	CATNYGDSEPQHF
TRBV19	15	TRBD1	TRBJ1-1	.	TGTGCCAGTAGTATGGACAGGGGGCTGAACACTGAAGCTTTCTTT	CASSMDRGLNTEAFF
TRBV27	14	TRBD2	TRBJ2-1	.	TGTGCCAGCCGTTTAGCGGGAGGGTACAATGAGCAGTTCTTC	CASRLAGGYNEQFF
TRBV5-1	15	TRBD2	TRBJ2-7	.	TGCGCCAGCAGTCTGGACCTAGCGGTTTCCTACGAGCAGTACTTC	CASSLDLAVSYEQYF
TRBV7-9	13	.	TRBJ2-2	.	TGTGCCAGCAACCCCTCCGGGGGCGGGGAGCTGTTTTTT	CASNPSGGGELFF
TRBV6-6	16	TRBD1	TRBJ2-2	.	TGTGCCAGCAGTTCCGCGGCAGGGGGTTACACCGGGGAGCTGTTTTTT	CASSSAAGGYTGELFF
TRBV6-4	15	.	TRBJ2-1	.	TGTGCCAGCAGTGCCGCGAAAAGCTCCTACAATGAGCAGTTCTTC	CASSAAKSSYNEQFF
TRBV9	16	.	TRBJ2-5	.	TGTGCCAGCAGCGCTGAGACGGGACACCTAGGGGAGACCCAGTACTTC	CASSAETGHLGETQYF
TRBV28	15	.	TRBJ2-7	.	TGTGCCAGCAGTTTATGGACCCACGGCGCCTACGAGCAGTACTTC	CASSLWTHGAYEQYF
TRBV2	14	.	TRBJ1-2	.	TGTGCCAGCAGGGATTATACAGGGATAGAAGGCTACACCTTC	CASRDYTGIEGYTF
TRBV27	14	TRBD1	TRBJ1-5	.	TGTGCCGTCAGGGGGGCTGGAGGGAATCAGCCCCAGCATTTT	CAVRGAGGNQPQHF
TRBV29-1	12	.	TRBJ1-1	.	TGCAGCGTTCTGGGCCAAGGCACTGAAGCTTTCTTT	CSVLGQGTEAFF
TRBV7-9	15	TRBD1	TRBJ2-7	.	TGTGCCAGCAGCGCACAAGGACAGGGGGCCTACGAGCAGTACTTC	CASSAQGQGAYEQYF
TRBV7-9	16	.	TRBJ1-4	.	TGTGCCAGCAGCTTAGTTTTTGGGTTCGGTGGTGAAAAACTGTTTTTT	CASSLVFGFGGEKLFF
TRBV27	15	TRBD2	TRBJ2-1	.	TGTGCCAGCAGTTTTGCGGGAGCGGCGGGCGATGAGCAGTTCTTC	CASSFAGAAGDEQFF
TRBV7-9	14	.	TRBJ1-6	.	TGTGCCAGCAGCCCGCAGAGGCTCTGGTCACCCCTCCACTTT	CASSPQRLWSPLHF
TRBV5-4	13	.	TRBJ2-7	once	TGTGCCAGCAGCTTGGCAAGCTCCTACGAGCAGTACTTC	CASSLASSYEQYF
TRBV10-3	14	.	TRBJ1-3	.	TGTGCCATCGGTGTGTCGAGCTCTGGAAACACCATATATTTT	CAIGVSSSGNTIYF
TRBV4-1	19	TRBD1	TRBJ1-4	.	TGCGCCAGCAGCCAACATCCGACAGGGGGCGGGCCAACTAATGAAAAACTGTTTTTT	CASSQHPTGGGPTNEKLFF
TRBV11-2	14	.	TRBJ2-3	.	TGTGCCAGCATCGGAAGGGCACAATCAGATACGCAGTATTTT	CASIGRAQSDTQYF